The next 26 T cell receptor beta chains were all read from a single sample in a study of shared clonotypes between healthy human individuals. Clones were read by immunoSEQ multiplex PCR, and TCRdb kept only the in-frame ones, dropping some. Seen here are around 2.1 million clones, about 92% observed once, and the top ten hold about 1.5%. Naivety among CD8 cells was defined by CD45RO negativity and positive CCR7 selection, thereby excluding terminally differentiated effector memory CD45RA+ cells. The sequenced sample consisted of naive CD8+ T cells from PBMCs. These TCRs come from a man in his late teens or twenties in good health. Some clones in this sample may be carry-over from other donors' samples.

V is TRBV6-4 and J is TRBJ2-3; tentatively, D is TRBD1 or TRBD2 (5 bases each). Germline-derived CDR1 and CDR2 are MRHNA and SNTAGT. The CDR3 spans 13 residues. Trimming pared 1 base from V and 11 bases from J, leaving 13 bases between. DNA of the CDR3: TGTGCCAGCAGTGACTTTATCGGGGCACAGCAGTATTTT. Protein sequence: CASSDFIGAQQYF.

This rearrangement joins TRBV6-6 to TRBJ2-7; tentatively, D is TRBD1 (6 bases). The CDR3 is made up of 15 amino acids. Germline values: CDR1 MNHNY, CDR2 SVGAGI (reference sequence). Trimming stripped 6 bases from V and 7 bases from J, with 22 bases between. CDR3 coding DNA: TGTGCCAGCAGCTATTTGGGGCGAGGGCAGGGGGAGCAGTACTTC. Translating gives CASSYLGRGQGEQYF.

This chain uses TRBV30 with TRBJ2-7, with TRBD2 matching over 8 bases. The CDR3 loop spans 14 amino acids. The trim removed 4 bases at V and 3 bases at J, leaving 8 bases unmatched. The germline CDR1 and CDR2 sequences are GTSNPN and SVGIG (reference sequence). As DNA, the CDR3 is TGTGCCTGGAAGGACAGCGGGAGAAACTACGAGCAGTACTTC. Protein: CAWKDSGRNYEQYF.

J is TRBJ2-1 and V is TRBV10-3, with D possibly being TRBD1 or TRBD2 (5 bases each). The germline V gene has CDR1 ENHRY and CDR2 SYGVKD. Trimming removed 0 bases from V and 0 bases from J, with 9 bases in between. This CDR3 has 16 amino acids. In nucleotides, the CDR3 is TGTGCCATCAGTGAGTCGGGACCCCGCTCCTACAATGAGCAGTTCTTC. Translated, it gives CAISESGPRSYNEQFF.

The rearrangement uses TRBV5-6 and TRBJ2-5; TRBD2 agrees at 7 bases. The CDR3 loop spans 13 amino acids. V lost 4 bases to trimming and J lost 4 bases; unmatched junction nucleotides: 4. The V gene's germline CDR1 is SGHDT and CDR2 YYEEEE. CDR3 sequence reads: CASSESGGETQYF. The CDR3 DNA sequence: TGTGCCAGCAGCGAGTCGGGGGGAGAGACCCAGTACTTC.

V usage is TRBV18 and J usage is TRBJ2-3; the D call may be TRBD1 or TRBD2 (5 bases each). With 3 bases removed from V and 0 bases from J, the gap between germline ends came to 13 bases. This CDR3 spans 16 amino acids. Germline CDR1 and CDR2: KGHSH and LQKENI. The CDR3 DNA reads as TGTGCCAGCTCACCGGGGACGGGGCCTAGCACAGATACGCAGTATTTT. Amino acid sequence: CASSPGTGPSTDTQYF.

V and J are TRBV5-1 and TRBJ2-3; 8 bases match TRBD2. Germline V gene sequence: CDR1 SGHRS, CDR2 YFSETQ. V shed 3 bases and J 3 bases; nucleotides not matched to a gene: 15. The CDR3 runs 18 residues. CDR3 nucleotide sequence: TGCGCCAGCAGCTACATTACGCCAAGCGGGAGAACGACAGATACGCAGTATTTT. It yields the protein CASSYITPSGRTTDTQYF.

Here the CDR3 reads CASSQDQGRALSYEQYF. As DNA, the CDR3 is TGCGCCAGCAGCCAAGACCAGGGCAGGGCCCTCTCCTACGAGCAGTACTTC. The chain couples TRBV4-1 to TRBJ2-7; the D gene is possibly TRBD1 (5 bases). Per the germline V gene, CDR1 is MGHRA and CDR2 is YSYEKL. V was trimmed by 0 bases and J by 0 bases, leaving 15 bases between them. The CDR3 extends over 17 amino acids.

The chain couples TRBV27 to TRBJ2-7; 7 bases fit TRBD1. Trimming took 6 bases from V and 4 from J; bases not matched to a gene: 6. Germline values: CDR1 MNHEY, CDR2 SMNVEV (reference sequence). CDR3 length: 13 amino acids. The CDR3 sequence is CASSITGQYEQYF. The CDR3, as DNA: TGTGCCAGCAGCATTACGGGACAGTACGAGCAGTACTTC.

J is TRBJ2-5 and V is TRBV11-3; no definite D call. The CDR3 is made up of 13 amino acids. Germline CDR1 reads SGHNT; CDR2 reads YENEEA. V was clipped by 5 bases and J by 0 bases, with 7 bases between them. DNA of the CDR3: TGTGCCAGCAGCCCTCGGCACCAAGAGACCCAGTACTTC. Translation gives CASSPRHQETQYF.

The rearrangement uses TRBV4-1 and TRBJ2-3, with D perhaps matching TRBD1 or TRBD2 (5 bases each). Trimming shortened V by 3 bases and J by 6 bases, and 13 bases separated the two germline ends. The CDR3 contains 14 residues. Germline lookup yields CDR1 MGHRA and CDR2 YSYEKL. For the CDR3, the DNA is TGCGCCAGCAGCCAGGACAAAAGAGGGGATACGCAGTATTTT. It is translated as CASSQDKRGDTQYF.

V and J are TRBV29-1 and TRBJ2-1; 7 bases are a match to TRBD1. The CDR3 has 14 amino acids. Germline lookup yields CDR1 SQVTM and CDR2 ANQGSEA. V shed 5 bases, J shed 2 bases, and the junction held 6 bases outside the gene matches. The CDR3 DNA follows: TGCAGCGTTCGGGGAACAGGGGCCTACAATGAGCAGTTCTTC. It codes for CSVRGTGAYNEQFF.

The gene calls are TRBV5-6 and TRBJ2-2; D is possibly TRBD1 (6 bases). The germline CDR1 and CDR2 sequences are SGHDT and YYEEEE. The CDR3 contains 17 residues. The ends were cut back, 1 base at V and 1 base at J, with 14 bases in the middle. The CDR3 DNA reads TGTGCCAGCAGCTTGAGGGGGATGACAGGGAACACCGGGGAGCTGTTTTTT. Translation gives CASSLRGMTGNTGELFF.

The chain couples TRBV9 to TRBJ2-1; no firm D call. CDR3 length: 14 amino acids. Germline loops: CDR1 SGDLS, CDR2 YYNGEE. Trimming stripped 0 bases from V and 6 bases from J, with 10 bases between. The chain's CDR3 is CASSVDTMTNEQFF. In DNA form, the CDR3 reads TGTGCCAGCAGCGTAGATACTATGACCAATGAGCAGTTCTTC.

The chain recombines TRBV27 with TRBJ2-3; D remains unclear. The CDR3 loop spans 14 amino acids. V lost 2 bases and J lost 2, with 8 bases in between. Germline loops: CDR1 MNHEY, CDR2 SMNVEV (reference sequence). CDR3: CASSLTITTDTQYF. CDR3 nucleotides: TGTGCCAGCAGTTTAACCATAACCACAGATACGCAGTATTTT.

J is TRBJ2-2 and V is TRBV10-3; 8 bases line up with TRBD2. Per germline, CDR1 ENHRY and CDR2 SYGVKD. After removal of 0 bases from V and 6 bases from J, the junction contained 9 bases not matched to a gene. The CDR3 contains 17 residues. The CDR3 protein is CAISESSGRGNAGELFF. The CDR3 nucleotides read TGTGCCATCAGTGAGTCCTCCGGGAGGGGAAACGCCGGGGAGCTGTTTTTT.

V usage is TRBV7-2 and J usage is TRBJ2-3, with TRBD1 matching 10 bases. Looked up from germline, CDR1 is SGHTA and CDR2 is FQGNSA. The ends lost 4 bases at V and 4 bases at J; junction bases unmatched: 5. This CDR3 has 15 residues. The CDR3 sequence: CASSSTGGAADTQYF. DNA for the CDR3: TGTGCCAGCAGCTCGACAGGGGGCGCCGCAGATACGCAGTATTTT.

This chain links TRBV7-9 with TRBJ2-3, with 14 bases identical to TRBD2. The CDR3 length is 18 residues. J was trimmed by 3 bases and V by 5 bases; bases with no gene match: 10. Germline V gives CDR1 SEHNR, CDR2 FQNEAQ (reference sequence). The CDR3 nucleotides read TGTGCCAGCAGCGCCGGGACTAGCGGGGGACCCCAAACAGATACGCAGTATTTT. This sequence encodes CASSAGTSGGPQTDTQYF.

The chain couples TRBV14 to TRBJ2-7; 7 positions agree with TRBD1. Germline CDR1 SGHDN, CDR2 FVKESK. V lost 2 bases, J lost 5 bases, and 9 bases stayed unmatched. The CDR3 runs to 15 residues. CDR3 sequence: CASSQLGTGVDEQYF. CDR3 coding DNA: TGTGCCAGCAGCCAATTGGGAACAGGGGTCGACGAGCAGTACTTC. The full variable domain, its missing parts supplied by reference TRBV14 and TRBJ2-7, is EAGVTQFPSHSVIEKGQTVTLRCDPISGHDNLYWYRRVMGKEIKFLLHFVKESKQDESGMPNNRFLAERTGGTYSTLKVQPAELEDSGVYFCASSQLGTGVDEQYFGPGTRLTVT.

Remarks on this clone: The sample carries other DNA sequences with the same CDR3. The rearrangement uses TRBV27 and TRBJ2-5; D is unclear. Trimming stripped 3 bases from V and 7 bases from J, with 6 bases between. The CDR3 is made up of 11 amino acids. Germline V gives CDR1 MNHEY, CDR2 SMNVEV (reference sequence). CDR3 nucleotides: TGTGCCAGCAGTTTGGGTGGGACCCAGTACTTC. Encoded protein: CASSLGGTQYF.

The chain employs TRBV6-1 and TRBJ1-5, with 12 bases aligning to TRBD1. The trim removed 4 bases at V and 5 bases at J, leaving 3 bases unmatched. Germline values: CDR1 MNHNS, CDR2 SASEGT. This CDR3 spans 15 amino acids. The CDR3 DNA sequence: TGTGCCAGCAGTGCCGGGACAGGGGGCCATCAGCCCCAGCATTTT. Translation gives CASSAGTGGHQPQHF.

The chain employs TRBV11-2 and TRBJ2-1; 10 bases are shared with TRBD2. Germline CDR1 reads SGHAT; CDR2 reads FQNNGV. The CDR3 consists of 15 residues. Losses at the gene ends were 2 bases for V and 11 bases for J; bases not matched to a gene: 9. The CDR3 spells CASSLFTSGTSQQFF. The CDR3 DNA follows: TGTGCCAGCAGCTTATTTACTAGCGGGACGTCGCAGCAGTTCTTC.

This chain links TRBV15 with TRBJ2-7; D is undetermined. The length of the CDR3 is 17 residues. Per the germline V gene, CDR1 is LNHNV and CDR2 is YYDKDF (reference sequence). V dropped 0 bases and J dropped 2 bases, with 17 bases sitting between them. CDR3 nucleotide sequence: TGTGCCACCAGCAGAGATATTGGCGCCTCCTTTACCTACGAGCAGTACTTC. Its translation is CATSRDIGASFTYEQYF.

J is TRBJ2-7 and V is TRBV28, with a tentative D call TRBD1 (7 bases). V gave up 6 bases and J gave up 2 bases, with 17 bases separating them. The V gene's germline CDR1 is MDHEN and CDR2 SYDVKM. The CDR3 runs 15 residues. In nucleotides, the CDR3 is TGTGCCAGCAGCACGGACAGGAGCGGGCCCTACGAGCAGTACTTC. The encoded protein is CASSTDRSGPYEQYF.

The chain joins TRBV6-5 to TRBJ2-3; possible D gene TRBD1, 5 bases. The CDR3 is 13 residues long. CDR1 MNHEY and CDR2 SVGAGI come from the germline V gene. V dropped 5 bases and J dropped 5 bases, with 11 bases sitting between them. The DNA of the CDR3 is TGTGCCAGCAGTACTCAGGGTGGAGATACGCAGTATTTT. Its protein is CASSTQGGDTQYF.

The chain joins TRBV13 to TRBJ2-3, with 7 bases matching TRBD1. The germline gives CDR1 PRHDT, CDR2 FYEKMQ (reference sequence). The V gene end was trimmed by 5 bases and the J gene end by 2 bases; junction bases not matched to a gene: 7. The CDR3 consists of 15 residues. In DNA, the CDR3 is TGTGCCAGCAGCACCCCTGGGACAGCCACAGATACGCAGTATTTT. Protein sequence: CASSTPGTATDTQYF.